One and the same sample provided the 25 T cell receptor beta chains below, sequenced in a study of blood T cell repertoires in COVID-19. Repertoires were generated with immunoSEQ multiplex PCR, while TCRdb's copy carries only in-frame clones and drops some. The table has some 310,000 clones, nearly 90% seen once. The sample was peripheral blood. All receptors come from a woman in her 40s with COVID-19, enrolled during active disease.

The rearrangement links TRBV7-2 to TRBJ2-3, with D possibly matching TRBD2 (6 bases). The germline V and J ends were trimmed by 4 bases and 8 bases, with 19 bases remaining between them. The germline V gene has CDR1 SGHTA and CDR2 FQGNSA. The CDR3 contains 15 residues. CDR3: CASSWEARTGFTQYF. CDR3 coding DNA: TGTGCCAGCAGCTGGGAGGCACGTACCGGGTTTACGCAGTATTTT.

This chain joins TRBV18 and TRBJ1-6; D ambiguous. The germline V gene has CDR1 KGHSH and CDR2 LQKENI. Trimming left V 3 bases short and J 9 bases short, with 21 bases between. CDR3 length: 17 residues. The DNA of the CDR3 is TGTGCCAGCTCACCGGCACAAGGCGGCTGGAGGACTTCACCCCTCCACTTT. Translated: CASSPAQGGWRTSPLHF.

The V gene is TRBV19, the J gene TRBJ2-6; tentative D call: TRBD1 (5 bases). Germline CDR1 reads LNHDA; CDR2 reads SQIVND (reference sequence). V was pared by 0 bases and J by 0 bases, with 9 bases between. This CDR3 spans 17 amino acids. This CDR3 reads CASSIDRAYSGANVLTF. In nucleotides, the CDR3 is TGTGCCAGTAGTATAGACAGGGCCTACTCTGGGGCCAACGTCCTGACTTTC.

The chain uses TRBV5-1 and TRBJ2-7; D is unclear. The CDR3 is made up of 12 amino acids. CDR1 and CDR2 (germline): SGHRS, YFSETQ. V was shortened by 0 bases and J by 6 bases, with 7 bases between the two germline ends. This CDR3 reads CASSLVNSEQYF. For the CDR3, the DNA is TGCGCCAGCAGCTTGGTGAATAGCGAGCAGTACTTC.

The CDR3 is CASSPNRGGHTGELFF. The CDR3 region has the DNA TGTGCCAGCAGCCCAAACCGCGGGGGTCACACCGGGGAGCTGTTTTTT. The V gene is TRBV7-9, the J gene TRBJ2-2, with TRBD2 identical over 7 bases. V lost 5 bases, J lost 3 bases, and 9 bases stayed unmatched. The CDR3 loop spans 16 amino acids. In germline, CDR1 is SEHNR, CDR2 FQNEAQ (reference sequence).

The rearrangement links TRBV3-1 (or the pseudogene TRBV3-2) to TRBJ2-5; 11 nucleotides agree with TRBD2. The CDR3 totals 17 residues. J lost 2 bases, V lost 1 base, and 6 bases had no gene match. In germline, CDR1 is LGHDT, CDR2 YNNKEL (reference sequence). The DNA of the CDR3 is TGTGCCAGCAGCCAAGGCTCTAGCGGGGGGCCGCAAGAGACCCAGTACTTC. This translates into CASSQGSSGGPQETQYF.

The chain joins TRBV9 to TRBJ2-5; 14 bases line up with TRBD2. CDR3 length: 15 residues. Losses at the gene ends were 3 bases for V and 4 bases for J; bases not matched to a gene: 2. From germline, CDR1 is SGDLS and CDR2 YYNGEE. In DNA form, the CDR3 reads TGTGCCAGCAGCGCAGGGACTAGCGGGAGAGAGACCCAGTACTTC. Translated, it gives CASSAGTSGRETQYF.

This chain connects TRBV7-3 to TRBJ2-1, with 7 bases lining up with TRBD1. Per germline, CDR1 SGHTA and CDR2 FQGTGA. The CDR3 totals 14 residues. The V segment lost 6 bases and the J segment 6 bases; nucleotides outside the gene matches: 8. The CDR3 sequence: CASSLDRVLNEQFF. DNA of the CDR3: TGTGCCAGCAGTCTCGACAGGGTCCTCAATGAGCAGTTCTTC.

The chain has TRBV4-2 and TRBJ1-4; 11 nucleotides align to TRBD1. The germline V gene has CDR1 LGHNA and CDR2 YNFKEQ. V dropped 1 base and J dropped 7; count of bases not matched to a gene: 8. The CDR3 sequence is 17 residues long. CDR3 loop: CASSQVGQGALTEKLFF. The CDR3 DNA reads TGTGCCAGCAGCCAAGTAGGACAGGGGGCACTAACTGAAAAACTGTTTTTT.

In this sample, this clone turned up a few times. This CDR3 is CASSERGPENIQYF. The CDR3 nucleotides are TGTGCCAGCAGTGAGCGGGGGCCTGAAAACATTCAGTACTTC. This chain uses TRBV27 with TRBJ2-4; TRBD2 aligns across 8 bases. V gave up 5 bases and J gave up 5 bases; unmatched junction bases: 5. The CDR3 contains 14 residues. Germline assignment: CDR1 MNHEY and CDR2 SMNVEV (reference sequence).

This chain uses TRBV9 with TRBJ2-3, with 9 bases that match TRBD2. There are 14 residues in the CDR3. V dropped 1 base and J dropped 6; count of bases not matched to a gene: 3. From germline, CDR1 is SGDLS and CDR2 YYNGEE. The DNA of the CDR3 is TGTGCCAGCAGCGTACGCGGGAGGGCGGATACGCAGTATTTT. Protein product: CASSVRGRADTQYF. Filled out from reference TRBV9 and TRBJ2-3, the complete variable domain reads DSGVTQTPKHLITATGQRVTLRCSPRSGDLSVYWYQQSLDQGLQFLIQYYNGEERAKGNILERFSAQQFPDLHSELNLSSLELGDSALYFCASSVRGRADTQYFGPGTRLTVL.

The chain is built from TRBV6-1 and TRBJ2-6, with a tentative D call TRBD2 (7 bases). Germline CDR1 reads MNHNS; CDR2 reads SASEGT. V lost 4 bases and J lost 4, with 14 bases in between. The CDR3 consists of 16 residues. CDR3 nucleotides: TGTGCCAGCAGTGTACGGGGGGCGCTGGGGGCCAACGTCCTGACTTTC. This sequence encodes CASSVRGALGANVLTF.

The CDR3 region is CASSPGFGAVGYTF. The CDR3 coding sequence is TGTGCCAGCAGTCCTGGTTTTGGGGCGGTCGGCTACACCTTC. The V gene is TRBV27, the J gene TRBJ1-2; a possible D gene is TRBD1 (5 bases). Germline V CDR1 and CDR2: MNHEY, SMNVEV (reference sequence). Trimming pared 5 bases from V and 8 bases from J, leaving 18 bases between. This CDR3 is 14 amino acids long.

This chain uses TRBV27 with TRBJ2-1; 8 bases align to TRBD2. CDR3 length: 18 residues. Unmatched junction bases numbered 11, after V lost 2 bases and J lost 2 bases. The germline V gene has CDR1 MNHEY and CDR2 SMNVEV (reference sequence). For the CDR3, the DNA is TGTGCCAGCAGTTTACAGAGGTGGGGTAGCGGGACCTACAATGAGCAGTTCTTC. This gives the protein CASSLQRWGSGTYNEQFF.

V and J are TRBV9 and TRBJ1-4; a weak D match, TRBD1 (5 bases). CDR3 length equals 15 residues. V was shortened by 1 base and J by 0 bases, with 7 bases between the two germline ends. Germline V gives CDR1 SGDLS, CDR2 YYNGEE. CDR3 amino acids: CASSVTGATNEKLFF. The CDR3 DNA reads as TGTGCCAGCAGCGTAACGGGGGCAACTAATGAAAAACTGTTTTTT.

V is TRBV27 and J is TRBJ2-6, with D hard to call. V was trimmed by 2 bases and J by 16 bases, leaving 15 bases between them. Germline V gives CDR1 MNHEY, CDR2 SMNVEV (reference sequence). This CDR3 is 13 amino acids long. The CDR3: CASSLGASAELTF. DNA of the CDR3: TGTGCCAGCAGTTTAGGAGCCTCGGCGGAACTGACTTTC.

The rearrangement uses TRBV7-2 and TRBJ2-1; 8 positions agree with TRBD2. V lost 5 bases and J lost 6; bases outside the gene matches: 15. The CDR3 totals 17 residues. Per germline, CDR1 SGHTA and CDR2 FQGNSA. CDR3 residues: CASSPQAGSGRLNEQFF. Written as DNA, the CDR3 is TGTGCCAGCAGCCCACAGGCGGGAAGCGGGAGACTCAATGAGCAGTTCTTC.

The chain combines TRBV11-2 with TRBJ1-6, with D perhaps matching TRBD1 (5 bases). The V gene lost 5 bases and the J gene lost 0 bases, with 17 bases spanning the gap. This CDR3 has 18 amino acids. Germline-derived CDR1 and CDR2 are SGHAT and FQNNGV. DNA for the CDR3: TGTGCCAGCAGCCGCCGGAGGGAGGGGAGCTCCTATAATTCACCCCTCCACTTT. This translates into CASSRRREGSSYNSPLHF.

This chain connects TRBV23-1 to TRBJ2-7, with D perhaps TRBD1 (5 bases). TRBV23-1 is treated as an ORF (open reading frame) with a function not yet certain. Trimming left V 4 bases short and J 2 bases short, with 12 bases between. There are 14 residues in the CDR3. CDR3 sequence: CASSRGRVAYEQYF. CDR3 sequence (DNA): TGCGCCAGCAGTCGGGGCCGGGTCGCCTACGAGCAGTACTTC.

The chain is built from TRBV2 and TRBJ1-1, with D maybe TRBD1 (6 bases). V lost 6 bases, J lost 7 bases, and 15 bases lay in between. Germline V gene data show CDR1 as SNHLY and CDR2 as FYNNEI. The CDR3 covers 13 residues. CDR3 nucleotide sequence: TGTGCCAGCAGCGTACAGGGCCATGGTGAAGCTTTCTTT. The encoded protein is CASSVQGHGEAFF.

The chain combines TRBV12-3 or TRBV12-4 with TRBJ1-1; D unresolved. Trimming cost V 2 bases and J 2 bases, with 6 bases left between them. CDR3 length equals 13 residues. In DNA form, the CDR3 reads TGTGCCAGCAGTTTAAGCACCAACACTGAAGCTTTCTTT. It is translated as CASSLSTNTEAFF.

In its sample, this clone was seen once. V is TRBV30 and J is TRBJ2-7; 10 bases fit TRBD1. The J segment lost 4 bases and the V segment lost 3 bases, leaving 0 bases of the junction unmatched. CDR1 is GTSNPN, CDR2 SVGIG, per germline (reference sequence). The CDR3 loop spans 12 amino acids. DNA for the CDR3: TGTGCCTGGAGGGACAGGGGGTACGAGCAGTACTTC. It specifies CAWRDRGYEQYF.

This chain uses TRBV28 with TRBJ2-7; D might be TRBD2 (7 bases). Germline V gene sequence: CDR1 MDHEN, CDR2 SYDVKM. V lost 7 bases and J 4 bases, leaving 14 bases between the germline ends. The CDR3 spans 13 residues. The CDR3 protein is CASTIGGAYEQYF. The CDR3 nucleotides are TGTGCCAGCACCATAGGGGGGGCATACGAGCAGTACTTC.

CDR3 in DNA: TGTGCCCGTAACAGGGGTTCTGAGACAGATACGCAGTATTTT. It encodes CARNRGSETDTQYF. The J gene is TRBJ2-3, the V gene TRBV30, with TRBD1 matching over 7 bases. With V trimmed by 8 bases and J by 3 bases, 11 bases remained unmatched. CDR3 length: 14 residues. The germline V gene encodes CDR1 GTSNPN and CDR2 SVGIG (reference sequence). Full variable domain (outside the CDR3, taken from reference TRBV30 and TRBJ2-3): SQTIHQWPATLVQPVGSPLSLECTVEGTSNPNLYWYRQAAGRGLQLLFYSVGIGQISSEVPQNLSASRPQDRQFILSSKKLLLSDSGFYLCARNRGSETDTQYFGPGTRLTVL.

The chain employs TRBV5-1 and TRBJ2-1; a possible D gene is TRBD1 (6 bases). The ends were cut back, 4 bases at V and 10 bases at J, with 12 bases in the middle. CDR1 is SGHRS and CDR2 is YFSETQ in the germline V gene. The CDR3 contains 12 residues. The CDR3 is CASSERGREQFF. Written as DNA, the CDR3 is TGCGCCAGCAGCGAGAGGGGGAGAGAGCAGTTCTTC.